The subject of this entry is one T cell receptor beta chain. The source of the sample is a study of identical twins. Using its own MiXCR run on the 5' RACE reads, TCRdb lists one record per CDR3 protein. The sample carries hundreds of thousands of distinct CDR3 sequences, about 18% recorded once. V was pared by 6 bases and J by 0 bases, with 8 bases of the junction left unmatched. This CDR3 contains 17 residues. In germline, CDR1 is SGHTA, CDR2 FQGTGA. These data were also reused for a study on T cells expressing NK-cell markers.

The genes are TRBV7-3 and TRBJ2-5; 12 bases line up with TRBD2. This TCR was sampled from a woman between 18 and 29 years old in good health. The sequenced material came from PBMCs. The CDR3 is CASRPTSGGVDQETQYF. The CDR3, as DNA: TGTGCCAGCAGACCGACTAGCGGGGGAGTCGACCAAGAGACCCAGTACTTC.